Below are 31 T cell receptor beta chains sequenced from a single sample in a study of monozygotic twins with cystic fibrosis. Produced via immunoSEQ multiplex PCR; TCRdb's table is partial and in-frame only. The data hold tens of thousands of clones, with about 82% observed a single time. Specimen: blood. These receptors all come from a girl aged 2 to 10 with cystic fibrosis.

The CDR3 nucleotides read TGTGCCAGCACCCCACAGACCGGATCCTACGAGCAGTACTTC. It yields the protein CASTPQTGSYEQYF. J is TRBJ2-7 and V is TRBV28; D is undetermined. The germline V gene has CDR1 MDHEN and CDR2 SYDVKM. The V end was cut by 7 bases, the J end by 1 base, with 14 bases between. The CDR3 consists of 14 residues. The whole variable domain, filled in from reference TRBV28 and TRBJ2-7, reads DVKVTQSSRYLVKRTGEKVFLECVQDMDHENMFWYRQDPGLGLRLIYFSYDVKMKEKGDIPEGYSVSREKKERFSLILESASTNQTSMYLCASTPQTGSYEQYFGPGTRLTVT.

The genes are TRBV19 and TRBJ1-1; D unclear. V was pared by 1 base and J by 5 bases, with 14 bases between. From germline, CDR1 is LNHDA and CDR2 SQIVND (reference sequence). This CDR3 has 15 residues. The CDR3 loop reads CASSIGSAERTEAFF. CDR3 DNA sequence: TGTGCCAGTAGTATAGGCAGCGCAGAGCGAACTGAAGCTTTCTTT.

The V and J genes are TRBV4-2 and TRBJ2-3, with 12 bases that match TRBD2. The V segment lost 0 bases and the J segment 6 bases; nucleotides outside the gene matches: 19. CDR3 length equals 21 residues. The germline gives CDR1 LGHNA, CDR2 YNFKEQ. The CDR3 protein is CASSQEALHTGLAGPADTQYF. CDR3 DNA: TGTGCCAGCAGCCAAGAGGCCCTCCACACCGGACTAGCGGGACCAGCGGATACGCAGTATTTT.

The CDR3 loop is CASSHGDRPYNEQFF. The CDR3 DNA is TGTGCCAGCAGCCACGGGGACAGGCCCTACAATGAGCAGTTCTTC. This chain uses TRBV14 with TRBJ2-1; 8 bases align to TRBD1. Trimming removed 3 bases from V and 2 bases from J; junction bases left unmatched: 3. The CDR3 runs to 15 residues. The germline V gene has CDR1 SGHDN and CDR2 FVKESK.

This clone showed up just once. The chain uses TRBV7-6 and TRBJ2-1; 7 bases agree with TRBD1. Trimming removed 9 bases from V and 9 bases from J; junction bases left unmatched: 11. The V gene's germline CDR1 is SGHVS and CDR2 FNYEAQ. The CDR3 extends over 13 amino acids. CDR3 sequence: CASEERQGLEQFF. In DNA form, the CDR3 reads TGTGCCAGTGAAGAAAGACAGGGCCTTGAGCAGTTCTTC.

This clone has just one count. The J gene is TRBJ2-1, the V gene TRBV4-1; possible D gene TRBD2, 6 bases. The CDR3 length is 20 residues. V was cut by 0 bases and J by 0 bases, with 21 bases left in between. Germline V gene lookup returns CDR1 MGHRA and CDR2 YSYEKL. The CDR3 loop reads CASSQDTVVPLAVSYNEQFF. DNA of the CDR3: TGCGCCAGCAGCCAAGATACAGTCGTCCCCTTAGCGGTCTCCTACAATGAGCAGTTCTTC.

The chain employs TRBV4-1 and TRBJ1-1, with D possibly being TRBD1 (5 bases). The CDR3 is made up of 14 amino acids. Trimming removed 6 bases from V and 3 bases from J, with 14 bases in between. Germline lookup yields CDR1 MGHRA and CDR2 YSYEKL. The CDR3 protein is CASSFTGDYTEAFF. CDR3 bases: TGCGCCAGCAGTTTCACGGGGGATTACACTGAAGCTTTCTTT.

The CDR3 loop is CASSFGSGVAYEQYF. Written as DNA, the CDR3 is TGTGCCAGCAGTTTTGGGTCAGGGGTGGCCTACGAGCAGTACTTC. This rearrangement joins TRBV27 to TRBJ2-7, with D maybe TRBD1 (6 bases). Trimming pared 3 bases from V and 2 bases from J, leaving 14 bases between. Germline lookup yields CDR1 MNHEY and CDR2 SMNVEV (reference sequence). The CDR3 consists of 15 residues.

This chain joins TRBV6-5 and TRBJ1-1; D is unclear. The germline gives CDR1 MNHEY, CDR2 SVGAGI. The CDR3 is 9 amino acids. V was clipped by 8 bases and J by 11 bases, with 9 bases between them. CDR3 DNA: TGTGCCAGCCTCCTCCCGGCTTTCTTT. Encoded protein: CASLLPAFF.

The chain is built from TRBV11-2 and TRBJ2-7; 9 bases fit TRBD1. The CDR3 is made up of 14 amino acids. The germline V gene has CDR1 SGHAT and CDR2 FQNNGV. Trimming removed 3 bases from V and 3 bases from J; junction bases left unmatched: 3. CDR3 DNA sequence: TGTGCCAGCAGCTTCGGGACAGGGCTCTACGAGCAGTACTTC. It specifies CASSFGTGLYEQYF.

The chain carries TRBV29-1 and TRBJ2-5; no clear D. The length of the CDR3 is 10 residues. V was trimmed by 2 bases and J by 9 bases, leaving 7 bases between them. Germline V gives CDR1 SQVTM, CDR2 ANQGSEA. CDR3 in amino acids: CSVELRPQYF. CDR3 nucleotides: TGCAGCGTTGAACTGAGACCCCAGTACTTC.

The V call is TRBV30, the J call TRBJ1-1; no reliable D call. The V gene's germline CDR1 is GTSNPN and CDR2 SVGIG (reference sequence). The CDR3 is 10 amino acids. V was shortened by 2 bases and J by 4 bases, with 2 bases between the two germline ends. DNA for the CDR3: TGTGCCTGGAGTAGCACTGAAGCTTTCTTT. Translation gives CAWSSTEAFF.

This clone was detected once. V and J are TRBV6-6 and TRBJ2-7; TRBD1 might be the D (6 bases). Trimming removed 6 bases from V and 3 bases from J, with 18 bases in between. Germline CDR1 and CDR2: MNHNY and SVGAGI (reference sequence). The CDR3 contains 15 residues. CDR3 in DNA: TGTGCCAGCAGACCTACAGGGTCGGATCTCTACGAGCAGTACTTC. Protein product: CASRPTGSDLYEQYF.

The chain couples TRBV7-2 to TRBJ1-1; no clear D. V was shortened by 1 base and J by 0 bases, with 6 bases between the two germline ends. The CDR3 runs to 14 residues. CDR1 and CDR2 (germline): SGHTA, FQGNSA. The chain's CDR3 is CASSLVHLNTEAFF. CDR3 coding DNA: TGTGCCAGCAGCTTAGTCCACTTGAACACTGAAGCTTTCTTT.

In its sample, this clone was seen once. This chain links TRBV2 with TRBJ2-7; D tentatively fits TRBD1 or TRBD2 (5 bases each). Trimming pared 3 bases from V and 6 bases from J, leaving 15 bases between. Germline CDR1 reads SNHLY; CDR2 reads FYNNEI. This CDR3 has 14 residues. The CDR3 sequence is CASSDLRGRVEQYF. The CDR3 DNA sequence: TGTGCCAGCAGTGACCTCCGGGGCAGGGTCGAGCAGTACTTC.

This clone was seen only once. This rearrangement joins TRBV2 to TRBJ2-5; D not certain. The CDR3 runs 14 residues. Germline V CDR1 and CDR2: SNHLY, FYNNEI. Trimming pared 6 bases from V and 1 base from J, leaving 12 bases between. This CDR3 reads CASRTSPSQETQYF. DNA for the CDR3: TGTGCCAGCAGGACCTCGCCCAGCCAAGAGACCCAGTACTTC.

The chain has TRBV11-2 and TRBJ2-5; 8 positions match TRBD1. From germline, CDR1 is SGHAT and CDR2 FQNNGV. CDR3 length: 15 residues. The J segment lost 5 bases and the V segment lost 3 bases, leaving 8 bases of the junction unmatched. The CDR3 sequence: CASSFSGGFPETQYF. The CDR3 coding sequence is TGTGCCAGCAGCTTTTCAGGGGGCTTCCCCGAGACCCAGTACTTC.

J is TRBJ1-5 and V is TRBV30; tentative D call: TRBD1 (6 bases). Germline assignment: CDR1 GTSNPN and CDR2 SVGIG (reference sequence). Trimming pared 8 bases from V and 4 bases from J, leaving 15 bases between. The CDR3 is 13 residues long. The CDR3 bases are TGTGCCGGGGGCCAGGGGACGAATCAGCCCCAGCATTTT. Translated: CAGGQGTNQPQHF.

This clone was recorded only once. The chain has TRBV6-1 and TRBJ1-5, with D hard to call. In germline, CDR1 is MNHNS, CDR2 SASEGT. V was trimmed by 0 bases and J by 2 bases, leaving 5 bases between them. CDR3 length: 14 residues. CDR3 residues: CASSEATGNQPQHF. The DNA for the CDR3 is TGTGCCAGCAGTGAAGCGACGGGCAATCAGCCCCAGCATTTT.

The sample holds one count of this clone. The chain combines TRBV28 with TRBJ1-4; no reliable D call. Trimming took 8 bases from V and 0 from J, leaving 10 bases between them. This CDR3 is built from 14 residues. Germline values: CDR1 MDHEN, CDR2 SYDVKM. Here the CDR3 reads CASSQIATNEKLFF. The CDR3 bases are TGTGCCAGCTCCCAGATTGCAACTAATGAAAAACTGTTTTTT.

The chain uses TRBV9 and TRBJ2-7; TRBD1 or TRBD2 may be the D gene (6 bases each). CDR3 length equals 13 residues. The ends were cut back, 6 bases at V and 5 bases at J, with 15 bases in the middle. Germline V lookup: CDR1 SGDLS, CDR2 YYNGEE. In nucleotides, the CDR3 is TGTGCCAGCAATTCGGGGGCGCGGGACGAGCAGTACTTC. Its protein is CASNSGARDEQYF.

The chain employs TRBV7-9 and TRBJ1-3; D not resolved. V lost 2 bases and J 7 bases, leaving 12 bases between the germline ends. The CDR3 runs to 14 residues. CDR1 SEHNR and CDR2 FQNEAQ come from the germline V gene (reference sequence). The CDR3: CASSLRSDGNTIYF. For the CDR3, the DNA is TGTGCCAGCAGCTTACGCTCGGACGGTAACACCATATATTTT.

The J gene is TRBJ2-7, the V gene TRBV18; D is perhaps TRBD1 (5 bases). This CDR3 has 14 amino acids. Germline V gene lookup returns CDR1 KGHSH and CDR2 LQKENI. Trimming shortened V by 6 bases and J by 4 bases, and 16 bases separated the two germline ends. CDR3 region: CASSLQGFVYEQYF. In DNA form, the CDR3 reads TGTGCCAGCTCGCTTCAGGGATTCGTATACGAGCAGTACTTC.

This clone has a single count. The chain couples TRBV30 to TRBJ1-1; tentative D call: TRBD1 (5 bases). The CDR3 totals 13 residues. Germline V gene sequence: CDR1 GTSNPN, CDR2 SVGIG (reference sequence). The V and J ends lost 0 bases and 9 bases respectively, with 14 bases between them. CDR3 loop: CAWSVRGSQKAFF. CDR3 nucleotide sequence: TGTGCCTGGAGTGTTAGGGGATCTCAGAAAGCTTTCTTT.

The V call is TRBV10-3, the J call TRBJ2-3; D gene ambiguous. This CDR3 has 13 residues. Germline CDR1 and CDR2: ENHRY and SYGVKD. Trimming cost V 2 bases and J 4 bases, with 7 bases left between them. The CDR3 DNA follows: TGTGCCATCAGTGAGGTCAGCGCAGATACGCAGTATTTT. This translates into CAISEVSADTQYF.

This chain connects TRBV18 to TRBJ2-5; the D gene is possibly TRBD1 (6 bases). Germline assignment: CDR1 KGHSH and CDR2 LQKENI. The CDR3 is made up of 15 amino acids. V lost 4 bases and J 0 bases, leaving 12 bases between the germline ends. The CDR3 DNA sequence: TGTGCCAGCTCACTTCGTCGGACAGACCAAGAGACCCAGTACTTC. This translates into CASSLRRTDQETQYF.

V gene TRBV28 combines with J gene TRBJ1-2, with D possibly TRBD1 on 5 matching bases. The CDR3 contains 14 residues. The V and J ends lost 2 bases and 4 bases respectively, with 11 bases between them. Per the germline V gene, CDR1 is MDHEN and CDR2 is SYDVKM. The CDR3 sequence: CASSLRDSSYGYTF. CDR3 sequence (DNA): TGTGCCAGCAGTTTACGAGACAGTTCCTATGGCTACACCTTC.

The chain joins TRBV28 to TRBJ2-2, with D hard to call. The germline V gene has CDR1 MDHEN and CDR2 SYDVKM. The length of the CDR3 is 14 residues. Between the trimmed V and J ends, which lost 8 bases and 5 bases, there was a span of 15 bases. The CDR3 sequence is CASRTLRGTGELFF. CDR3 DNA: TGTGCCAGCCGTACTCTAAGAGGAACCGGGGAGCTGTTTTTT.

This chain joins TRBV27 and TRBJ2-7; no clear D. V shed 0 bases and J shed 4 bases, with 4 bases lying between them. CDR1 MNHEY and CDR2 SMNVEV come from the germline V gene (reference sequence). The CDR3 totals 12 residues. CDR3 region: CASSLSGYEQYF. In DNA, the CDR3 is TGTGCCAGCAGTTTATCGGGATACGAGCAGTACTTC.

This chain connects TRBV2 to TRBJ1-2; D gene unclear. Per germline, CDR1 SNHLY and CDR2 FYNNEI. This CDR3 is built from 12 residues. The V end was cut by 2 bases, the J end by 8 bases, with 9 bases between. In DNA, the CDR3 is TGTGCCAGCAGTGAACAAGGAAACGGCTACACCTTC. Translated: CASSEQGNGYTF.

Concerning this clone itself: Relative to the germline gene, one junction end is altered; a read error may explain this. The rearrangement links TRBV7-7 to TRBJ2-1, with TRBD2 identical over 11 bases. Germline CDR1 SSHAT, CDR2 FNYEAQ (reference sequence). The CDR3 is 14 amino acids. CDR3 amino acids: CASSLSGRDNEQFF. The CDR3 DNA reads TGTGCTAGCAGCCTTAGCGGGAGGGACAATGAGCAGTTCTTC.